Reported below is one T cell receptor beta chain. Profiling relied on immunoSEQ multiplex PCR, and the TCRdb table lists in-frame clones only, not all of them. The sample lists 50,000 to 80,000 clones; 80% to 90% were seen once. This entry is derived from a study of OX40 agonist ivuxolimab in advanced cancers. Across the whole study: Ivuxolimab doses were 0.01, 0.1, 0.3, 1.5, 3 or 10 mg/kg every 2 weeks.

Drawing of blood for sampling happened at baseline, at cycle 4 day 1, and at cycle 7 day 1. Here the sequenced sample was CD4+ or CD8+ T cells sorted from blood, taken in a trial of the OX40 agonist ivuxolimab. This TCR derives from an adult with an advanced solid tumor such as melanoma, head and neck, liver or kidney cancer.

CDR3 DNA sequence: TGTGCCATCAGTGCGAACAGGGGGCCTGGGGCCAACGTCCTGACTTTC. The encoded protein is CAISANRGPGANVLTF. The rearrangement uses TRBV10-3 and TRBJ2-6; 9 bases agree with TRBD1. The V gene end was trimmed by 4 bases and the J gene end by 2 bases; junction bases not matched to a gene: 3. The CDR3 spans 16 residues. Germline CDR1 and CDR2: ENHRY and SYGVKD.